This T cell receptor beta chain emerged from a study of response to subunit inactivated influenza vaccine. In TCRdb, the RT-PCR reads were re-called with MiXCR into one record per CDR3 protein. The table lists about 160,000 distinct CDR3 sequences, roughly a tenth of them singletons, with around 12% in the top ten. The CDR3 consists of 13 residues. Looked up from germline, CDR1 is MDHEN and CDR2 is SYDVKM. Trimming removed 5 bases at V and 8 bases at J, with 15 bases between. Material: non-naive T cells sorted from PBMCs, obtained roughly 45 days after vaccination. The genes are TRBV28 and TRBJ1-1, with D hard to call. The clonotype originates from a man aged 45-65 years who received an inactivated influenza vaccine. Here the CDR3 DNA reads TGTGCCAGCAGTGATAAGGGTCCTACAGAAGCTTTCTTT. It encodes CASSDKGPTEAFF.